One and the same sample provided the 22 T cell receptor beta chains below, sequenced in a study of cytomegalovirus exposure and HLA in healthy donors. Both 60 Vbeta primers and 13 Jbeta primers went into the PCR. Data came from immunoSEQ multiplex PCR; TCRdb stores just in-frame clones and leaves some out. The sample lists 170,000 or so clones, around 77% occurring once. Specimen: PBMCs. These receptors originate from a woman between 45 and 65 years old in good health and CMV-seropositive.

The genes are TRBV7-9 and TRBJ2-1; 12 bases align to TRBD2. V dropped 1 base and J dropped 14; count of bases not matched to a gene: 9. The CDR3 consists of 15 residues. Germline V gives CDR1 SEHNR, CDR2 FQNEAQ (reference sequence). DNA of the CDR3: TGTGCCAGCAGCTTAGGGGGACTAGCGGGTCCTTCGGAGTTCTTC. Translation: CASSLGGLAGPSEFF.

The chain has TRBV7-8 and TRBJ2-5; no firm D call. Germline assignment: CDR1 SGHVS and CDR2 FQNEAQ. The CDR3 has 16 residues. Trimming took off 5 bases at V and 1 base at J, with 17 bases between the two ends. The CDR3 DNA reads TGTGCCAGCAGCCTACTAAGGTACTCCGGCCAAGAGACCCAGTACTTC. Translation: CASSLLRYSGQETQYF.

In the case of this clone: One junction end disagrees with the germline gene, perhaps due to a read error. The rearrangement links TRBV6-5 to TRBJ2-3, with 12 bases identical to TRBD2. Per the germline V gene, CDR1 is MNHEY and CDR2 is SVGAGI. This CDR3 has 16 residues. The CDR3 coding sequence is TGTGCCAGCAGTTCACAGACTAGCGGGAGCACAGATGCGCAGTATTTT. Translated: CASSSQTSGSTDAQYF.

In regard to this clone: At one boundary the junction diverges from the germline segment, which might be a read error. This chain uses TRBV10-3 with TRBJ2-5; 7 bases match TRBD2. This CDR3 spans 9 amino acids. The germline CDR1 and CDR2 sequences are ENHRY and SYGVKD. This CDR3 is CAIRRGGHF. In DNA, the CDR3 is TGTGCCATCAGAAGGGGAGGGCACTTC.

J is TRBJ1-2 and V is TRBV7-2; TRBD1 matches 8 bases. The germline V gene encodes CDR1 SGHTA and CDR2 FQGNSA. Unmatched junction bases numbered 4, after V lost 1 base and J lost 3 bases. CDR3 length equals 15 residues. The CDR3 DNA sequence: TGTGCCAGCAGCTTAGACCGGGACAGGCACTATGGCTACACCTTC. Encoded protein: CASSLDRDRHYGYTF.

The chain is built from TRBV14 and TRBJ1-4; 9 positions agree with TRBD1. Germline V gene sequence: CDR1 SGHDN, CDR2 FVKESK. This CDR3 is built from 16 residues. V was clipped by 4 bases and J by 6 bases; unmatched bases: 9. The CDR3 spells CASSRWFRDRDEKLFF. Here the CDR3 DNA reads TGTGCCAGCAGCCGTTGGTTCCGGGACAGGGATGAAAAACTGTTTTTT.

This chain connects TRBV2 to TRBJ2-4; D is possibly TRBD2 (6 bases). Per the germline V gene, CDR1 is SNHLY and CDR2 is FYNNEI. The CDR3 consists of 16 residues. V gave up 0 bases and J gave up 7 bases, with 16 bases separating them. In DNA form, the CDR3 reads TGTGCCAGCAGTGAAGCGCGGGGAATAGGTGGGAACATTCAGTACTTC. Residues: CASSEARGIGGNIQYF. Using reference TRBV2 and TRBJ2-4 for the parts outside the CDR3, the full variable domain is EPEVTQTPSHQVTQMGQEVILRCVPISNHLYFYWYRQILGQKVEFLVSFYNNEISEKSEIFDDQFSVERPDGSNFTLKIRSTKLEDSAMYFCASSEARGIGGNIQYFGAGTRLSVL.

This clone was seen once. The chain combines TRBV28 with TRBJ1-3; D is uncertain. The ends were cut back, 3 bases at V and 4 bases at J, with 22 bases in the middle. This CDR3 is built from 18 residues. CDR1 and CDR2 from the germline V gene are MDHEN and SYDVKM. CDR3 sequence reads: CASSFSQTKTSGGNTIYF. The DNA for the CDR3 is TGTGCCAGCAGTTTTAGCCAGACAAAGACGTCGGGGGGAAACACCATATATTTT.

The chain has TRBV2 and TRBJ2-1, with 8 bases fitting TRBD1. CDR3 length: 13 residues. Germline CDR1 SNHLY, CDR2 FYNNEI. J was trimmed by 9 bases and V by 6 bases; bases with no gene match: 7. The CDR3 is CASRAQTGAEQFF. The CDR3 nucleotides are TGTGCCAGCAGAGCCCAGACAGGGGCTGAGCAGTTCTTC.

The chain couples TRBV5-4 to TRBJ1-4; the D gene is possibly TRBD1 (5 bases). Between the trimmed V and J ends, which lost 4 bases and 5 bases, there was a span of 18 bases. This CDR3 contains 16 residues. Germline V lookup: CDR1 SGHNT, CDR2 YYREEE (reference sequence). The CDR3 loop is CASSRGAGLTNEKLFF. The CDR3, as DNA: TGTGCCAGCAGCCGCGGGGCGGGACTCACAAATGAAAAACTGTTTTTT.

CDR3 protein: CASSLLGLAAAYEQYF. DNA of the CDR3: TGTGCCAGCAGTTTATTAGGACTAGCGGCCGCCTACGAGCAGTACTTC. V gene TRBV28 combines with J gene TRBJ2-7, with TRBD2 identical over 10 bases. The CDR3 is 16 residues long. The V gene's germline CDR1 is MDHEN and CDR2 SYDVKM. V lost 1 base, J lost 2 bases, and 5 bases stayed unmatched. The complete variable domain, with remaining parts taken from reference TRBV28 and TRBJ2-7, reads DVKVTQSSRYLVKRTGEKVFLECVQDMDHENMFWYRQDPGLGLRLIYFSYDVKMKEKGDIPEGYSVSREKKERFSLILESASTNQTSMYLCASSLLGLAAAYEQYFGPGTRLTVT.

The chain joins TRBV4-3 to TRBJ1-1; 7 positions match TRBD1. From germline, CDR1 is LGHNA and CDR2 YSLEER. Trimming cost V 0 bases and J 4 bases; bases outside gene matches: 2. The CDR3 spans 14 residues. CDR3 nucleotides: TGCGCCAGCAGCCAAGACAGGGGGGCCACTGAAGCTTTCTTT. Encoded protein: CASSQDRGATEAFF.

This clone was seen only a few times. The rearrangement uses TRBV11-2 and TRBJ2-7; D not resolved. This CDR3 contains 11 residues. Trimming removed 5 bases at V and 3 bases at J, with 5 bases between. The germline gives CDR1 SGHAT, CDR2 FQNNGV. The CDR3 sequence is CASSPFYEQYF. The CDR3 region has the DNA TGTGCCAGCAGCCCCTTCTACGAGCAGTACTTC.

The chain carries TRBV28 and TRBJ2-7; 10 bases agree with TRBD2. The ends lost 4 bases at V and 6 bases at J; junction bases unmatched: 12. Germline V gene sequence: CDR1 MDHEN, CDR2 SYDVKM. The CDR3 is made up of 16 amino acids. The CDR3 region is CASSYLSGRRGGEQYF. CDR3 nucleotide sequence: TGTGCCAGCAGTTACCTTAGCGGGAGGCGGGGGGGCGAGCAGTACTTC.

The CDR3 DNA reads as TGTGCCAGCAGCTCGGGCAGGGTAGCCTACGAGCAGTACTTC. Translated: CASSSGRVAYEQYF. V usage is TRBV7-9 and J usage is TRBJ2-7, with D tentatively TRBD1 (5 bases). V was trimmed by 4 bases and J by 2 bases, leaving 12 bases between them. Per the germline V gene, CDR1 is SEHNR and CDR2 is FQNEAQ (reference sequence). This CDR3 contains 14 residues. Complete variable domain (other parts from reference TRBV7-9 and TRBJ2-7): DTGVSQNPRHKITKRGQNVTFRCDPISEHNRLYWYRQTLGQGPEFLTYFQNEAQLEKSRLLSDRFSAERPKGSFSTLEIQRTEQGDSAMYLCASSSGRVAYEQYFGPGTRLTVT.

This clone occurred once. The V and J genes are TRBV4-1 and TRBJ1-4; D is unclear. Germline V gene lookup returns CDR1 MGHRA and CDR2 YSYEKL. The CDR3 runs to 14 residues. The germline V and J ends were trimmed by 1 base and 8 bases, with 11 bases remaining between them. The CDR3 spells CASSQGARFEKLFF. The DNA of the CDR3 is TGCGCCAGCAGCCAAGGGGCCCGGTTCGAAAAACTGTTTTTT.

The genes are TRBV7-8 and TRBJ2-3; 14 bases align to TRBD2. The V gene end was trimmed by 5 bases and the J gene end by 5 bases; junction bases not matched to a gene: 3. The CDR3 runs 15 residues. Germline V gene lookup returns CDR1 SGHVS and CDR2 FQNEAQ. In DNA form, the CDR3 reads TGTGCCAGCAGCCGACTAGCGGGGGGGGGAGATACGCAGTATTTT. Its translation: CASSRLAGGGDTQYF.

V is TRBV7-2 and J is TRBJ1-1; 7 bases match TRBD1. V shed 3 bases and J 4 bases; nucleotides not matched to a gene: 8. This CDR3 region has 15 residues. CDR1 and CDR2 (germline): SGHTA, FQGNSA. The DNA for the CDR3 is TGTGCCAGCAGCTTCCCAGCAACAGGGGCCACTGAAGCTTTCTTT. Protein: CASSFPATGATEAFF.

This clone was recorded only once. The chain couples TRBV11-1 to TRBJ2-5, with D hard to call. Germline V CDR1 and CDR2: SGHAT, FQDESV (reference sequence). V dropped 3 bases and J dropped 0 bases, with 8 bases sitting between them. The CDR3 contains 14 residues. The CDR3 DNA is TGTGCCAGCAGCTTCGGCGACAACCAAGAGACCCAGTACTTC. Protein sequence: CASSFGDNQETQYF.

The chain employs TRBV27 and TRBJ2-1; D ambiguous. The CDR3 contains 13 residues. Germline values: CDR1 MNHEY, CDR2 SMNVEV (reference sequence). Trimming shortened V by 2 bases and J by 4 bases, and 6 bases separated the two germline ends. Here the CDR3 reads CASSLNRYNEQFF. CDR3 DNA: TGTGCCAGCAGTTTAAACAGATACAATGAGCAGTTCTTC.

The rearrangement uses TRBV2 and TRBJ2-2; possible D gene TRBD2, 5 bases. The germline V and J ends were trimmed by 9 bases and 6 bases, with 17 bases remaining between them. The CDR3 runs 14 residues. The germline V gene has CDR1 SNHLY and CDR2 FYNNEI. This chain's CDR3 is CASGTTGVAGELFF. The CDR3, as DNA: TGTGCCAGTGGAACCACCGGGGTGGCCGGGGAGCTGTTTTTT.

For this clone: The same CDR3 also results from other DNA sequences found in this sample. V usage is TRBV10-3 and J usage is TRBJ2-4; D call uncertain. CDR1 and CDR2 (germline): ENHRY, SYGVKD. The CDR3 contains 17 residues. The V and J ends lost 0 bases and 1 base respectively, with 13 bases between them. The CDR3 sequence is CAISESLPGVAKNIQYF. CDR3 nucleotide sequence: TGTGCCATCAGTGAGTCCCTGCCAGGCGTGGCCAAAAACATTCAGTACTTC.